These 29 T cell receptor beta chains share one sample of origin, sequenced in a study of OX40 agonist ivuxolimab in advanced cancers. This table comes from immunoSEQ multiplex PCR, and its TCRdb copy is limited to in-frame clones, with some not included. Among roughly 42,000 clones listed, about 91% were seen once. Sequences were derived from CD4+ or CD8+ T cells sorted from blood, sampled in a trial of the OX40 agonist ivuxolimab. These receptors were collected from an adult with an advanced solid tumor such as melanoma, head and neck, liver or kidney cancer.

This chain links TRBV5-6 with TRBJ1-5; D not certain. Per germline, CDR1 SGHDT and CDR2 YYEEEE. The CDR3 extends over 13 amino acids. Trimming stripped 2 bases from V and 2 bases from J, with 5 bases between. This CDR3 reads CASSFSGNQPQHF. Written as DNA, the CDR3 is TGTGCCAGCAGCTTTTCGGGCAATCAGCCCCAGCATTTT.

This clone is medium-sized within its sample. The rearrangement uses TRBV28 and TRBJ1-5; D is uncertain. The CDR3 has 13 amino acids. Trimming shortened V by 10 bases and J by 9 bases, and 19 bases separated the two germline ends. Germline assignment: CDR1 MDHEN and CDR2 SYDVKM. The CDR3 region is CATSQPPYGPQHF. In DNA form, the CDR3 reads TGTGCCACCTCGCAGCCGCCCTACGGGCCCCAGCATTTT.

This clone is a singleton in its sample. CDR3 residues: CASSLIGLAGVGNEQFF. CDR3 nucleotides: TGTGCCAGCAGTCTGATCGGACTAGCGGGAGTGGGTAATGAGCAGTTCTTC. V and J are TRBV28 and TRBJ2-1; 13 bases align to TRBD2. The CDR3 runs 17 residues. From germline, CDR1 is MDHEN and CDR2 SYDVKM. J gave up 7 bases and V 5 bases, and 11 bases lay outside the gene matches.

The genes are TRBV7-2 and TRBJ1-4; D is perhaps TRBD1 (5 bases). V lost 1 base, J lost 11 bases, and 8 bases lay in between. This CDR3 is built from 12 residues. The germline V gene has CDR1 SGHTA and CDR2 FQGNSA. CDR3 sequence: CASSLDRQKLFF. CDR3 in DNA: TGTGCCAGCAGCTTAGACAGACAGAAACTGTTTTTT. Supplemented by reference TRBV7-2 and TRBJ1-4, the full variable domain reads GAGVSQSPSNKVTEKGKDVELRCDPISGHTALYWYRQSLGQGLEFLIYFQGNSAPDKSGLPSDRFSAERTGGSVSTLTIQRTQQEDSAVYLCASSLDRQKLFFGSGTQLSVL.

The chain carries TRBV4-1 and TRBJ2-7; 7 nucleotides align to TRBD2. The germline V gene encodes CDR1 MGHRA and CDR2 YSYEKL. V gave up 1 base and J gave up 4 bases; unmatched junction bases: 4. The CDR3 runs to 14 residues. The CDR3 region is CASSQVGREYEQYF. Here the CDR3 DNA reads TGCGCCAGCAGCCAAGTCGGGCGGGAGTACGAGCAGTACTTC.

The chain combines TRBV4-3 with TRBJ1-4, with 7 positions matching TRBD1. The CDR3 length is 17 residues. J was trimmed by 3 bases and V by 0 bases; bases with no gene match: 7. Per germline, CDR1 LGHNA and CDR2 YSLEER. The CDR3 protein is CASSQERRGPANEKLFF. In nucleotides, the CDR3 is TGCGCCAGCAGCCAAGAGAGAAGGGGGCCGGCTAATGAAAAACTGTTTTTT.

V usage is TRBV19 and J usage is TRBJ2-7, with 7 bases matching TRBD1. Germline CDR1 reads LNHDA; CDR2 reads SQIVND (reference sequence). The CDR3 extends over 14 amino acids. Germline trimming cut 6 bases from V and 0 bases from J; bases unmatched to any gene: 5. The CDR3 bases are TGTGCCAGTAGGGGGACAGCAGTCTCCTACGAGCAGTACTTC. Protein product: CASRGTAVSYEQYF. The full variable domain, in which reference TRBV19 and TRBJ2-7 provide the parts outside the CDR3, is DGGITQSPKYLFRKEGQNVTLSCEQNLNHDAMYWYRQDPGQGLRLIYYSQIVNDFQKGDIAEGYSVSREKKESFPLTVTSAQKNPTAFYLCASRGTAVSYEQYFGPGTRLTVT.

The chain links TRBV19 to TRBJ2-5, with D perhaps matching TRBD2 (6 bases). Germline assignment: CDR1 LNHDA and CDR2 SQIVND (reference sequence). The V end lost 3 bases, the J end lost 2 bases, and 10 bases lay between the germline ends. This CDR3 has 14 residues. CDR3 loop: CASSIRREQETQYF. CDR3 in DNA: TGTGCCAGTAGTATCAGACGGGAGCAAGAGACCCAGTACTTC.

This CDR3 reads CASSSWTSQVEQFF. CDR3 nucleotides: TGTGCCAGCAGCTCATGGACTAGTCAGGTTGAGCAGTTCTTC. The rearrangement links TRBV7-2 to TRBJ2-1; TRBD2 matches at 7 bases. The CDR3 contains 14 residues. The ends lost 4 bases at V and 9 bases at J; junction bases unmatched: 9. In germline, CDR1 is SGHTA, CDR2 FQGNSA.

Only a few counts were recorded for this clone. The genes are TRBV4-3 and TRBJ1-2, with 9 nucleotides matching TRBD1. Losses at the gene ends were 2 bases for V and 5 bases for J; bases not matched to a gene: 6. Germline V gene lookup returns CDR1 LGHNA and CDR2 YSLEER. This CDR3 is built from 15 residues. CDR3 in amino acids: CASSQKQGASYGYTF. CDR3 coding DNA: TGCGCCAGCAGCCAAAAACAGGGGGCGTCTTATGGCTACACCTTC.

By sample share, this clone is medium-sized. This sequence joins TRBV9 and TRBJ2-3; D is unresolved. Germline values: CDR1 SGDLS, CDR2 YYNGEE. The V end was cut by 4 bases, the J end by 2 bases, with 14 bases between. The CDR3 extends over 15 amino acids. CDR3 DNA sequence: TGTGCCAGCAGCCCCTACGACTTGCCCACAGATACGCAGTATTTT. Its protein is CASSPYDLPTDTQYF.

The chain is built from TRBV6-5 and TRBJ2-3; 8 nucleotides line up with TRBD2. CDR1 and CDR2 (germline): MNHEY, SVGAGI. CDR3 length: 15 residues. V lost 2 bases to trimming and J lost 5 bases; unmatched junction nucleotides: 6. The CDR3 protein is CASSYISGARDTQYF. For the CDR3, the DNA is TGTGCCAGCAGTTACATTAGCGGGGCCAGAGATACGCAGTATTTT.

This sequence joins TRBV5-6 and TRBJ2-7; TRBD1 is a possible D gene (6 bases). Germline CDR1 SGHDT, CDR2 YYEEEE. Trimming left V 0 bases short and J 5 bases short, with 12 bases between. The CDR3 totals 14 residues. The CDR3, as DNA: TGTGCCAGCAGCTTGGGGGCAGGGGTTAACGAGCAGTACTTC. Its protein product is CASSLGAGVNEQYF.

The CDR3 nucleotides read TGTGCCAGTAGTATGGTTGGGGAAAACCGGTACGAGCAGTACTTC. Translating gives CASSMVGENRYEQYF. The chain carries TRBV19 and TRBJ2-7, with D uncertain. V lost 3 bases to trimming and J lost 4 bases, with 16 bases between them. The CDR3 runs to 15 residues. Germline V gene data show CDR1 as LNHDA and CDR2 as SQIVND (reference sequence).

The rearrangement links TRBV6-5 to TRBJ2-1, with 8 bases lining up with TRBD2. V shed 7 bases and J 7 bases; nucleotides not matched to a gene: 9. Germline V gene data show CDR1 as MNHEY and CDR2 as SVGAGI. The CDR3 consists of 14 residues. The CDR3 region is CASTPDGRVNEQFF. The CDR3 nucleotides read TGTGCCAGCACTCCCGACGGGAGGGTGAATGAGCAGTTCTTC.

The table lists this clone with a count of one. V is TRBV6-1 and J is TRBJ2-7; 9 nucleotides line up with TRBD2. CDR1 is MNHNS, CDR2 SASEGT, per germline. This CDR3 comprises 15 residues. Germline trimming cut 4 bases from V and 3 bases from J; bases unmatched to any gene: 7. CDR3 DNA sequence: TGTGCCAGCAGTGTTCGACTAGCGGCCCTCTACGAGCAGTACTTC. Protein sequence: CASSVRLAALYEQYF.

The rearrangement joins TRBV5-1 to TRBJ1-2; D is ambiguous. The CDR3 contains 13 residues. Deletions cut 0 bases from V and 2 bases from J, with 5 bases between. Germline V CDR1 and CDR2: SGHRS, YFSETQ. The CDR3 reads CASSLAGNYGYTF. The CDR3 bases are TGCGCCAGCAGCTTGGCCGGCAACTATGGCTACACCTTC.

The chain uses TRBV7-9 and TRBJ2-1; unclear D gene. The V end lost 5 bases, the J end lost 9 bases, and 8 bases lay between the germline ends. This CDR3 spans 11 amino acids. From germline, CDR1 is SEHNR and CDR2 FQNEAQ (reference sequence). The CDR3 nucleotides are TGTGCCAGCAGCCCATCTGGTGAGCAGTTCTTC. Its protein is CASSPSGEQFF.

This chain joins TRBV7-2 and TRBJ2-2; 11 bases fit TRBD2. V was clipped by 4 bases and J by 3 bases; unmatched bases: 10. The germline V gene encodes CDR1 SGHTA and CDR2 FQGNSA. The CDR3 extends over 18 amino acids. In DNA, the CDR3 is TGTGCCAGCAGCTCTCGGACTAGCGGGCTTGATGACACCGGGGAGCTGTTTTTT. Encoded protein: CASSSRTSGLDDTGELFF. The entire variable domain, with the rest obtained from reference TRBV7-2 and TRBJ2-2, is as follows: GAGVSQSPSNKVTEKGKDVELRCDPISGHTALYWYRQSLGQGLEFLIYFQGNSAPDKSGLPSDRFSAERTGGSVSTLTIQRTQQEDSAVYLCASSSRTSGLDDTGELFFGEGSRLTVL.

The CDR3 bases are TGTGCCAGCAGCTCCCCGGGACAGGGATCCTACGAGCAGTACTTC. The encoded protein is CASSSPGQGSYEQYF. The genes are TRBV13 and TRBJ2-7, with 9 bases aligning to TRBD1. Looked up from germline, CDR1 is PRHDT and CDR2 is FYEKMQ (reference sequence). The CDR3 runs 15 residues. The ends lost 4 bases at V and 1 base at J; junction bases unmatched: 5.

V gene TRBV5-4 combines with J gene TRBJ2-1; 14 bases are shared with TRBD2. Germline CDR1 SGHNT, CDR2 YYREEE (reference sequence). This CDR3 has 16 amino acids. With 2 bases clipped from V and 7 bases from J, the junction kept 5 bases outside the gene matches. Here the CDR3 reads CASSFGLAGGGNEQFF. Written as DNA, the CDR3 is TGTGCCAGCAGCTTTGGACTAGCGGGAGGAGGTAATGAGCAGTTCTTC.

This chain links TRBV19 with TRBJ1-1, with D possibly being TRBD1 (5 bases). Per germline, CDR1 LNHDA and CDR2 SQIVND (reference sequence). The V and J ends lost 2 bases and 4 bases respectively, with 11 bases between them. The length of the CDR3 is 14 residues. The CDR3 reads CASSIKGSVTEAFF. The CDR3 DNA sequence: TGTGCCAGTAGTATAAAGGGGTCAGTCACTGAAGCTTTCTTT.

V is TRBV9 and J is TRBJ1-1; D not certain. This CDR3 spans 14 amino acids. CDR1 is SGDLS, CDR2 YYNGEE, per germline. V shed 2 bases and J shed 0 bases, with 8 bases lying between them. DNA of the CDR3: TGTGCCAGCAGCGTGGGTCCTATGAACACTGAAGCTTTCTTT. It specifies CASSVGPMNTEAFF. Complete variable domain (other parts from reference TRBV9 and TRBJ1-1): DSGVTQTPKHLITATGQRVTLRCSPRSGDLSVYWYQQSLDQGLQFLIQYYNGEERAKGNILERFSAQQFPDLHSELNLSSLELGDSALYFCASSVGPMNTEAFFGQGTRLTVV.

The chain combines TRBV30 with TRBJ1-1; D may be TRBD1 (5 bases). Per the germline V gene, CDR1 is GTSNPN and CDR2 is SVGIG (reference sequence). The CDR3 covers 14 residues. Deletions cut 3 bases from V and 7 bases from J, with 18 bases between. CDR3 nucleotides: TGTGCCTGGAGAACCGGGACTCTGAAGGGTGAAGCTTTCTTT. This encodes CAWRTGTLKGEAFF.

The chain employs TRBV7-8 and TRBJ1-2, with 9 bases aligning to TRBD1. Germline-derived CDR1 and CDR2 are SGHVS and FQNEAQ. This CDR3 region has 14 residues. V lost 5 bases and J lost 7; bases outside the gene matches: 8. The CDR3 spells CASSLGTGRVGYTF. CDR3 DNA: TGTGCCAGCAGCCTGGGGACAGGGAGAGTTGGCTACACCTTC.

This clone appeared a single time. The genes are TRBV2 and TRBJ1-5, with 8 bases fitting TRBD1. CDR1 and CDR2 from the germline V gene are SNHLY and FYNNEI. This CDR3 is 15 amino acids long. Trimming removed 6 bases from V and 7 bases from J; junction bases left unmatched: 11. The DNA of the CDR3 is TGTGCCAGCAGCGCGGGACAGGAGGCGGGCCAGCCCCAGCATTTT. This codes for CASSAGQEAGQPQHF.

The CDR3: CASSLRLGNQPQHF. The CDR3 nucleotides are TGTGCCAGCAGTTTACGATTGGGAAATCAGCCCCAGCATTTT. The rearrangement uses TRBV28 and TRBJ1-5; no definite D call. This CDR3 region has 14 residues. Deletions cut 2 bases from V and 4 bases from J, with 9 bases between. The germline V gene encodes CDR1 MDHEN and CDR2 SYDVKM.

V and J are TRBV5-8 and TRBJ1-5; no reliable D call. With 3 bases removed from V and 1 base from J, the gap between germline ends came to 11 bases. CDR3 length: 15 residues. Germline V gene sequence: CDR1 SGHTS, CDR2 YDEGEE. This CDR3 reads CASSWRGRSNQPQHF. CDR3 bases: TGTGCCAGCAGCTGGCGCGGGAGGAGCAATCAGCCCCAGCATTTT.

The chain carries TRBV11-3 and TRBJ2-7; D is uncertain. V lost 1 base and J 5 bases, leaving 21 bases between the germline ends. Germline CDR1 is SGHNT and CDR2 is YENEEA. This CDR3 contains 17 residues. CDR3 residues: CASSLVRSPVLKHEQYF. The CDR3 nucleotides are TGTGCCAGCAGCTTAGTTAGGTCCCCGGTACTTAAGCACGAGCAGTACTTC.